This T cell receptor (beta chain) came from a study of blood T cells in healthy people across ages. Germline-derived CDR1 and CDR2 are DFQATT and SNEGSKA (reference sequence). Trimming removed 6 bases at V and 1 base at J, with 9 bases between. The CDR3 runs to 12 residues. The second PCR ran 7 to 11 cycles with a sample-barcoded 5' primer and J-beta primers. TCRdb reanalysed the 5' RACE reads using MiXCR and keeps one entry per CDR3 protein. This table holds about 1.5 million distinct CDR3 sequences, approximately 39% found once. There were at least 5.5 micrograms of total RNA extracted from every sample.

V is TRBV20-1 and J is TRBJ1-2, with a tentative D call TRBD1 (6 bases). Sequencing was carried out using blood. The source is a woman between 18 and 30 years old in good health. This CDR3 is CSAQDSNYGYTF. Written as DNA, the CDR3 is TGCAGTGCCCAGGACAGTAACTATGGCTACACCTTC.